One TCR beta chain is described in this entry. The sample is drawn from a study of blood T cell repertoires in COVID-19. Study summary: From the United States, Italy and Spain came samples of acute and convalescent COVID-19.

Clones were sequenced by immunoSEQ multiplex PCR, and TCRdb holds only the in-frame ones, with some missing. The data contain approximately 160,000 clones, about 81% of them singletons. The TCR was taken from a human donor in a cohort sampled during active COVID-19. The sample comprised peripheral blood.

CDR3 DNA: TGTGCCAGTAGTATTCTAGAGGAAGAGACCCAGTACTTC. Translating it yields CASSILEEETQYF. V gene TRBV19 combines with J gene TRBJ2-5; D is undetermined. The CDR3 consists of 13 residues. In germline, CDR1 is LNHDA, CDR2 SQIVND (reference sequence). The V end lost 3 bases, the J end lost 3 bases, and 8 bases lay between the germline ends.